Below, 5 T cell receptor beta chains from the same sample are listed, as sequenced in a study of blood T cell repertoires in COVID-19 (dated by TCRdb to 2018 to 2020). Receptor amplification or capture employed the immunoSEQ multiplex PCR assay. The immuneACCESS repertoire file appears here via TCRdb, limited to in-frame rearrangements. These files lack a portion of the clones; in checked studies, under half of the deficit traces to unresolved V genes, and the cause of the others is not known. Present in this sample are 25,000 to 35,000 clones, around 93% of which were seen just once. The ten largest clones take up roughly 5.3% of the sample. Sequences were obtained from peripheral blood. The receptors originated from a human donor in a cohort sampled during active COVID-19.

The chain joins TRBV5-1 to TRBJ2-1; a weak D match, TRBD1 (5 bases). Germline V lookup: CDR1 SGHRS, CDR2 YFSETQ. Trimming took off 4 bases at V and 10 bases at J, with 24 bases between the two ends. CDR3 length equals 16 residues. The CDR3 DNA reads as TGCGCCAGCAGCAGCCTTTATCCACAGGCAGTCGGGGAGCAGTTCTTC. Translation gives CASSSLYPQAVGEQFF. The complete variable domain, with remaining parts taken from reference TRBV5-1 and TRBJ2-1, reads KAGVTQTPRYLIKTRGQQVTLSCSPISGHRSVSWYQQTPGQGLQFLFEYFSETQRNKGNFPGRFSGRQFSNSRSEMNVSTLELGDSALYLCASSSLYPQAVGEQFFGPGTRLTVL.

This clone was counted a single time. The chain recombines TRBV18 with TRBJ1-5; a weak D match, TRBD1 (6 bases). V shed 0 bases and J shed 4 bases, with 10 bases lying between them. Germline V CDR1 and CDR2: KGHSH, LQKENI. The CDR3 has 15 residues. The CDR3 sequence is CASSPPQGWNQPQHF. CDR3 nucleotides: TGTGCCAGCTCACCACCGCAGGGGTGGAATCAGCCCCAGCATTTT.

V is TRBV5-5 and J is TRBJ2-7, with 9 bases matching TRBD1. Germline V gives CDR1 SGHKS, CDR2 YYEKEE (reference sequence). J was trimmed by 0 bases and V by 5 bases; bases with no gene match: 6. This CDR3 spans 15 amino acids. The DNA of the CDR3 is TGTGCCAGCAGACCCGGGACAGGGATCTCCTACGAGCAGTACGTC. Its protein is CASRPGTGISYEQYV.

This clone was observed a single time. V is TRBV7-9 and J is TRBJ1-2; D is unresolved. Germline V gene sequence: CDR1 SEHNR, CDR2 FQNEAQ (reference sequence). The CDR3 length is 14 residues. V lost 1 base and J lost 4, with 10 bases in between. The CDR3 DNA follows: TGTGCCAGCAGCTTAGTTCAAGCTATCTATGGCTACACCTTC. Its protein is CASSLVQAIYGYTF.

This chain joins TRBV2 and TRBJ1-1; tentatively, D is TRBD1 (6 bases). Germline V gene lookup returns CDR1 SNHLY and CDR2 FYNNEI. V lost 7 bases and J 2 bases, leaving 11 bases between the germline ends. This CDR3 comprises 13 residues. Here the CDR3 reads CASTGQENTEAFF. Written as DNA, the CDR3 is TGTGCCAGCACGGGACAAGAAAACACTGAAGCTTTCTTT.